The text below deals with one T cell receptor (beta chain). Its antigen specificity is not known. Within one base of it there is no much larger clone, and no base qualities were kept. CD8 naive samples were CD45RO-negative cells positively selected for CCR7, giving a CD45RA+CCR7+ population that excluded TemRA cells. Healthy HIV-negative adults with no recently reported acute infections or vaccinations were included as donors. Every donor was a Caucasian adult residing in Nashville, Tennessee, USA. After blood collection by leukapheresis, PBMCs were isolated using Ficoll-Histopaque density gradient centrifugation and then cryopreserved in the vapor phase of liquid nitrogen. Analytical flow cytometry was used to check the purity and quantity of every magnetically sorted T cell population. From each sorted fraction, genomic DNA was isolated and quantified by UV absorbance on a Nanodrop 2000c. Using the deep immunoSEQ assay, multiplex PCR amplified TCR CDR3 regions from genomic DNA. Extracted genomic DNA from each cell subset was distributed evenly across all wells of several immunoSEQ 96-well plates, and each plate was treated as a replicate. Each replicate PCR for sorted subsets received around 0.2 ug genomic DNA, equal to some 32,000 T cell genomes. Purified libraries were measured with a Qubit 3.0 fluorometer, size-checked on a Bioanalyzer 2100, and measured again with the KAPA Library Quantification kit. Every immunoSEQ 96-well plate was sequenced on a separate single-read 150-cycle Illumina NextSeq 550 flow cell. As for the original processing: Because the immunoSEQ output held only junctional sequences and lacked quality scores, the filtering could not match the filtering applied to full-length reads. To assign V/J genes and CDR3, sequences were annotated using PyIR, a Python wrapper for IgBLAST v1.9, with IMGT germline references. Any read was removed if the V/J assignment was weak (E-value above 1e-6), the CDR3 was missing, or the read contained stop codons, out-of-frame junctions, or ambiguous translated residues. V3J clonotypes were defined as sequences sharing the same inferred V gene, J gene, and CDR3 amino acid sequence. Percentage overlap between repertoires was computed as shared unique clonotypes divided by the size of the smaller repertoire. Repertoire richness was assessed with RTK rarefaction, the Chao1 estimator, and Recon v2.1 estimates of unobserved clonotypes. Generation probabilities for all TCRbeta clonotypes obtained by the gDNA method from several donors were computed using OLGA. TCRdb's version of the immuneACCESS table is confined to in-frame rearrangements and falls short of the full clone set. An unresolved V gene accounts for under half of the shortfall where checked; the remainder is of unknown origin. For V, J and clone size, that table is used; D and trimming come from the DNA. The sample contains approximately 2,200,000 clones, about 92% of them found a single time. The biggest ten clones account for under 2% of the sample.

This record belongs to a study of shared clonotypes between healthy human individuals (dated by TCRdb to 2018 to 2021). For the study in its entirety: The cohort included three men and a couple of women between 18 and 49 years of age. For each donor, CD4 naive and CD4 memory were each given three plates, CD8 naive was given two plates, and CD8 memory was given one plate. To estimate repertoire size and how much clonotypes are shared between individuals, the study performed deep sequencing of blood TCR repertoires from a few healthy adults. Between about 0.9 and 8.9 billion PBMCs per donor were obtained by leukapheresis. Different laboratories and diverse techniques were used to prepare libraries and sequence TCR repertoires, to increase sequencing depth and limit assay-specific biases.

Broad study findings and their caveats: Based on pairwise subsampling, the degree of clonotype sharing among donors was expected to be affected by sequencing depth. Larger estimated clonotype richness was generally found for naive subsets than for memory subsets. Rarefaction of sorted-subset datasets indicated incomplete sequencing despite the large sequencing depth. Sampling was limited to blood, and TCR repertoires in tissue likely differ from TCR repertoires in blood. Compared with non-shared clonotypes, clonotypes shared by all four sorted-subset donors had higher generation probabilities. The genetic and exposure-history diversity represented was limited by the small number of donors. Across four donors, around 5% of naive CD4, around 3.3% of naive CD8, 2% to 2.5% of memory CD4, and approximately 0.4% of memory CD8 clonotypes were shared.

This receptor was taken from a man between 18 and 29 years old in good health. Some clones in this sample may be carry-over from other donors' samples. What was sequenced was naive CD8+ T cells from PBMCs. This sample's cell subset or site label indicates: CD45RA+CCR7+.

At the DNA level, the sequence is TGCGCCAGCACCCCGGTACTAGCGGGAGAACCTCTCGATGAGCAGTTCTTC. Translated, it reads CASTPVLAGEPLDEQFF. This chain joins TRBV4-3 to TRBJ2-1; the central 11 bases match TRBD2. Reading the germline V gene gives CDR1 LGHNA and CDR2 YSLEER. Trimmed from V: 7 bases; trimmed from J: 8 bases; junction bases lacking a gene match: 16. The CDR3 runs 17 residues from the cysteine to the phenylalanine. Only the CDR3 part of the read is kept: 51 bases, read in frame from the first base.